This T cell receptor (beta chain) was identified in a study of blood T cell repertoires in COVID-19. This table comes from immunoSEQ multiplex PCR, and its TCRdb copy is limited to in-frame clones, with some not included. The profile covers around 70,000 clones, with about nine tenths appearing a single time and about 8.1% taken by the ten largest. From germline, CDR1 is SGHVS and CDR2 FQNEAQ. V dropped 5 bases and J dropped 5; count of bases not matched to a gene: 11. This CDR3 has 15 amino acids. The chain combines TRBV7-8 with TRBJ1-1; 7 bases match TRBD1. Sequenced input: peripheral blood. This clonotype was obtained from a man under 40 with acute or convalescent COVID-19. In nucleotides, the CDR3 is TGTGCCAGCAGCACCCTAGGACAGGTGATAACTGAAGCTTTCTTT. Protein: CASSTLGQVITEAFF.